Listed below are T cell receptor beta chains from one sample, sequenced in a study of identical twins. In TCRdb, the 5' RACE reads were re-called with MiXCR into one record per CDR3 protein. The sample lists a few hundred thousand distinct CDR3 sequences, 20% to 25% seen once, with 2.9% in the top ten. These data also featured in a second study, about T cells expressing NK-cell markers.

The sequenced sample was CD4+ T cells sorted from blood. The origin of the receptors is a woman in her late teens or twenties in good health. Both conserved end residues are part of each CDR3. Each record gives: V gene, clone size, J gene, D gene, CDR3 DNA, CDR3 protein. A D gene is named only where the DNA matches it firmly. For some rows the clone size is stated as once, few or many, or as a class when expanded; others skip it.

v_gene: TRBV7-2; abundance: NA; j_gene: TRBJ1-1; d_gene: NA; CDR3nt: TGTGCCAGCAGCTTAGCTTCCCTTGGTTTGGCTTTCTTT; CDR3aa: CASSLASLGLAFF
v_gene: TRBV7-2; abundance: few; j_gene: TRBJ1-1; d_gene: NA; CDR3nt: TGTGCCAGCAGCCACTACCTCGAGAGTGAAGCTTTCTTT; CDR3aa: CASSHYLESEAFF
v_gene: TRBV20-1; abundance: NA; j_gene: TRBJ1-1; d_gene: NA; CDR3nt: TGCAGTGCTAGGCCCGGGGGGCTGAACACTGAAGCTTTCTTT; CDR3aa: CSARPGGLNTEAFF
v_gene: TRBV20-1; abundance: NA; j_gene: TRBJ2-5; d_gene: TRBD2; CDR3nt: TGCAGTGCTAGAGCGGGGGGTTGGGAGACCCAGTACTTC; CDR3aa: CSARAGGWETQYF
v_gene: TRBV20-1; abundance: NA; j_gene: TRBJ2-3; d_gene: NA; CDR3nt: TGCAGTGCTTTGCTAGGGAGCACAGATACGCAGTATTTT; CDR3aa: CSALLGSTDTQYF
v_gene: TRBV11-3; abundance: once; j_gene: TRBJ2-1; d_gene: NA; CDR3nt: TGTGCCAGCAGCTTTACTCTAAACAATGAGCAGTTCTTC; CDR3aa: CASSFTLNNEQFF
v_gene: TRBV12-3/TRBV12-4; abundance: few; j_gene: TRBJ2-6; d_gene: NA; CDR3nt: TGTGCCAGCAGGACCTGGGACCGTTCGCGCAACGTCCTGACTTTC; CDR3aa: CASRTWDRSRNVLTF
v_gene: TRBV29-1; abundance: few; j_gene: TRBJ2-7; d_gene: TRBD1; CDR3nt: TGCAGCGTTGTCCAGGACAGGCGGAGCTCCTACGAGCAGTACTTC; CDR3aa: CSVVQDRRSSYEQYF
v_gene: TRBV6-1; abundance: few; j_gene: TRBJ2-7; d_gene: TRBD1; CDR3nt: TGTGCCAGCACCAGAACAGGGGCCGCTAGGGACGAGCAGTACTTC; CDR3aa: CASTRTGAARDEQYF
v_gene: TRBV12-3/TRBV12-4; abundance: NA; j_gene: TRBJ2-1; d_gene: TRBD1; CDR3nt: TGTGCCAGCAGTTCGGGACAGGGGGCTGACAATGAGCAGTTCTTC; CDR3aa: CASSSGQGADNEQFF
v_gene: TRBV5-1; abundance: many; j_gene: TRBJ2-5; d_gene: NA; CDR3nt: TGCGCCAGCAGATTTCCCACCGCCGTGGAGACCCAGTACTTC; CDR3aa: CASRFPTAVETQYF
v_gene: TRBV12-3/TRBV12-4; abundance: few; j_gene: TRBJ1-6; d_gene: TRBD1; CDR3nt: TGTGCCAGCAGCAACAGGGGCACGGGGAATTCACCCCTCCACTTT; CDR3aa: CASSNRGTGNSPLHF
v_gene: TRBV3-1; abundance: NA; j_gene: TRBJ1-6; d_gene: NA; CDR3nt: TGTGCCAGCAGCCCGGTCAGGGGAGATTCACCCCTCCACTTT; CDR3aa: CASSPVRGDSPLHF
v_gene: TRBV6-2/TRBV6-3; abundance: few; j_gene: TRBJ2-5; d_gene: TRBD2; CDR3nt: TGTGCCAGCAGTTACGGCGGTAGCGGGGGCCAAGAGACCCAGTACTTC; CDR3aa: CASSYGGSGGQETQYF
v_gene: TRBV15; abundance: NA; j_gene: TRBJ2-3; d_gene: TRBD1; CDR3nt: TGTGCCACCAGCAGAGCGGTGGCAGGGACAGCAGATACGCAGTATTTT; CDR3aa: CATSRAVAGTADTQYF
v_gene: TRBV12-3/TRBV12-4; abundance: NA; j_gene: TRBJ1-1; d_gene: NA; CDR3nt: TGTGCCAGCAGTTTTCAACCCGCCTTGGGAGCTTTCTTT; CDR3aa: CASSFQPALGAFF
v_gene: TRBV10-3; abundance: NA; j_gene: TRBJ2-7; d_gene: NA; CDR3nt: TGTGCCATCAGGGCAAACTACCAGCAGTACTTC; CDR3aa: CAIRANYQQYF